The rows below give T cell receptor beta chains drawn from one sample of a study of Graves' ophthalmopathy and Graves' hyperthyroidism. TCRdb fed the multiplex PCR reads into MiXCR, producing one record per CDR3 protein. This table holds roughly 420,000 distinct CDR3 sequences, around 20% found once. Sequenced material: peripheral blood. All receptors come from a woman between 18 and 29 years old with stable Graves' hyperthyroidism. The CDR3 runs from the conserved cysteine through the conserved F or W. Each record gives: CDR3 length, D gene, V gene, clone size, J gene, CDR3 protein, CDR3 DNA. The D gene is left open where the match is weak. Size is omitted from some rows. Given values are once, few, many or a class for expanded clones.

15	.	TRBV12-3/TRBV12-4	once	TRBJ1-2	CASSLRVRGGYGYTF	TGTGCCAGCAGTTTAAGGGTTAGGGGTGGTTATGGCTACACCTTC
14	.	TRBV19	many	TRBJ1-1	CASTAIGGNTEAFF	TGTGCCAGTACTGCGATCGGAGGGAACACTGAAGCTTTCTTT
16	.	TRBV29-1	.	TRBJ2-5	CSVEDLGSWHGETQYF	TGCAGCGTTGAAGATCTCGGGAGTTGGCATGGAGAGACCCAGTACTTC
15	.	TRBV12-3/TRBV12-4	many	TRBJ1-6	CASSRGPSYNSPLHF	TGTGCCAGCAGCCGAGGGCCCAGTTATAATTCACCCCTCCACTTT
17	TRBD1	TRBV6-2/TRBV6-3	.	TRBJ2-7	CASSYTTNRTGPYEQYF	TGTGCCAGCAGTTACACAACTAACCGGACAGGGCCATACGAGCAGTACTTC
14	.	TRBV20-1	many	TRBJ1-6	CSASAGHGLRALHF	TGCAGTGCTAGCGCTGGACATGGGCTTCGGGCCCTCCACTTT
16	TRBD2	TRBV12-3/TRBV12-4	many	TRBJ2-2	CASSTTSGRNTGELFF	TGTGCCAGCAGTACCACTAGCGGGAGGAACACCGGGGAGCTGTTTTTT
10	.	TRBV20-1	.	TRBJ2-3	CAGSRYTQYF	TGCGCCGGTAGCCGGTATACGCAGTATTTT
14	TRBD2	TRBV24-1	.	TRBJ2-7	CATSGGGGTYEQYF	TGTGCCACCAGTGGGGGGGGGGGAACCTACGAGCAGTACTTC
13	TRBD2	TRBV28	.	TRBJ2-2	CAAGEGNTGELWF	TGTGCCGCTGGGGAGGGAAACACCGGGGAGCTGTGGTTT
15	.	TRBV7-2	many	TRBJ1-6	CASSIQGSYNSPLHF	TGTGCCAGCAGCATACAGGGAAGCTATAATTCACCCCTCCACTTT
21	TRBD2	TRBV7-1	few	TRBJ2-7	CASSSPEGAGLAGAVLGEQYF	TGTGCCAGCAGCTCACCTGAGGGGGCGGGACTAGCGGGAGCCGTCTTGGGCGAGCAGTACTTC
16	.	TRBV30	many	TRBJ1-2	CAWSVRRAGASFGYTF	TGTGCCTGGAGTGTACGCCGGGCAGGGGCCTCTTTTGGCTACACCTTC
13	.	TRBV12-5	.	TRBJ1-6	CASGRIMGSPLHF	TGTGCTAGTGGCCGAATTATGGGTTCACCCCTCCACTTT
16	TRBD2	TRBV7-9	.	TRBJ2-5	CASSSNRLAGQETQYF	TGTGCCAGCAGCTCGAACCGACTAGCGGGACAAGAGACCCAGTACTTC
18	TRBD1	TRBV12-3/TRBV12-4	many	TRBJ2-6	CASRPGTGDLSGANVLTF	TGTGCCAGCAGGCCCGGGACAGGGGATTTATCTGGGGCCAACGTCCTGACTTTC
12	.	TRBV6-1	.	TRBJ2-2	CASTIRGGELFF	TGTGCCAGCACTATCCGTGGCGGGGAGCTGTTTTTT
12	.	TRBV29-1	many	TRBJ1-5	CSVGSLNQPQHF	TGCAGCGTTGGCTCCCTAAATCAGCCCCAGCATTTT
16	TRBD2	TRBV7-2	.	TRBJ2-7	CASSLAIAGLAGEQYF	TGTGCCAGCAGCTTAGCTATAGCGGGTCTAGCCGGCGAGCAGTACTTC
16	.	TRBV6-2/TRBV6-3	many	TRBJ1-1	CASSYSRLLMNTEAFF	TGTGCCAGCAGTTACTCCCGACTCCTCATGAACACTGAAGCTTTCTTT
16	TRBD1	TRBV18	few	TRBJ1-1	CASSRDRGRMNTEAFF	TGTGCCAGCTCAAGGGACAGGGGGCGGATGAACACTGAAGCTTTCTTT
14	.	TRBV20-1	many	TRBJ2-4	CSAPTGSAKNIQYF	TGCAGTGCTCCCACAGGGTCGGCCAAAAACATTCAGTACTTC
14	.	TRBV28	.	TRBJ1-1	CASKGSSDGTEAFF	TGTGCCAGCAAGGGGTCCTCGGACGGGACTGAAGCTTTCTTT
13	.	TRBV10-2	many	TRBJ2-5	CASSESAKETQYF	TGCGCCAGCAGTGAGTCCGCAAAAGAGACCCAGTACTTC
16	.	TRBV27	few	TRBJ1-1	CASSSQNGQSWTEAFF	TGTGCCAGCAGTTCCCAAAATGGACAGAGCTGGACTGAAGCTTTCTTT
14	TRBD1	TRBV28	many	TRBJ1-2	CAIPTTGSHYGYTF	TGTGCCATCCCGACGACAGGGTCACACTATGGCTACACCTTC
15	TRBD2	TRBV6-1	.	TRBJ2-4	CASSRTSGSGDIKYF	TGTGCCAGCAGTCGGACTAGCGGGAGTGGGGACATTAAGTACTTC
16	TRBD2	TRBV25-1	many	TRBJ2-7	CASSEIVAGTTYEQYF	TGTGCCAGCAGTGAAATTGTGGCAGGGACTACCTACGAGCAGTACTTC
15	TRBD1	TRBV7-9	.	TRBJ2-1	CASSLVVDRGPEQFF	TGTGCCAGCAGCTTAGTAGTAGACAGGGGGCCTGAGCAGTTCTTC
12	.	TRBV30	many	TRBJ2-7	CAWSNGGYEQYF	TGTGCCTGGAGCAACGGGGGCTACGAGCAGTACTTC
14	.	TRBV11-2	.	TRBJ1-1	CASSFPGGHTEAFF	TGTGCCAGCAGCTTCCCCGGGGGCCACACTGAAGCTTTCTTT
16	.	TRBV12-3/TRBV12-4	.	TRBJ1-5	CASSSQYWGLNQPQHF	TGTGCCAGCAGTTCACAATATTGGGGACTTAATCAGCCCCAGCATTTT
13	.	TRBV19	few	TRBJ2-7	CASSDRTAYEQYF	TGTGCCAGTAGCGATAGGACAGCCTACGAGCAGTACTTC
15	.	TRBV24-1	many	TRBJ2-5	CATTFGGVIKETQYF	TGTGCCACCACCTTCGGTGGGGTTATCAAAGAGACCCAGTACTTC
16	.	TRBV25-1	many	TRBJ2-4	CASSESAGSTKNIQYF	TGTGCCAGCAGTGAATCGGCAGGGTCAACCAAAAACATTCAGTACTTC
15	.	TRBV6-4	many	TRBJ2-2	CASSEETGNTGELFF	TGTGCCAGCAGTGAAGAAACAGGGAACACCGGGGAGCTGTTTTTT
19	TRBD2	TRBV6-1	many	TRBJ2-2	CASSQPGLAGRSNTGELFF	TGTGCCAGCAGTCAACCGGGACTAGCGGGAAGGAGCAACACCGGGGAGCTGTTTTTT
16	TRBD1	TRBV5-1	many	TRBJ1-2	CASSLWTGGTIYGYTF	TGCGCCAGCAGCCTCTGGACAGGGGGGACTATATATGGCTACACCTTC
14	TRBD1	TRBV6-5	many	TRBJ1-1	CASSNQGAGTEAFF	TGTGCCAGCAGTAATCAGGGGGCCGGGACTGAAGCTTTCTTT
16	.	TRBV6-5	many	TRBJ2-5	CASSYSMLARQETQYF	TGTGCCAGCAGTTACTCGATGCTAGCGAGACAAGAGACCCAGTACTTC
14	TRBD1	TRBV28	.	TRBJ1-1	CASTPGDSPTEAFF	TGTGCCAGCACCCCAGGGGACAGCCCAACTGAAGCTTTCTTT
13	.	TRBV6-1	.	TRBJ1-1	CASSAKENTEAFF	TGTGCCAGCAGTGCGAAGGAGAACACTGAAGCTTTCTTT
13	.	TRBV4-3	.	TRBJ1-5	CASSQFRDQPQHF	TGCGCCAGCAGCCAATTCAGGGACCAGCCCCAGCATTTT
14	.	TRBV24-1	many	TRBJ2-7	CATSDGTYSYEQYF	TGTGCCACCAGTGATGGGACATACTCCTACGAGCAGTACTTC
14	.	TRBV28	many	TRBJ1-1	CASSLARWNTEAFF	TGTGCCAGCAGTTTAGCCCGGTGGAACACTGAAGCTTTCTTT
13	.	TRBV29-1	many	TRBJ2-7	CSVARGAQNEQYF	TGCAGCGTTGCCAGGGGGGCGCAGAACGAGCAGTACTTC
14	.	TRBV11-2	many	TRBJ2-5	CASSAYSGVGTQYF	TGTGCCAGCAGCGCCTACTCTGGGGTTGGGACCCAGTACTTC
14	.	TRBV3-1	many	TRBJ2-5	CASSHGGAAKTQYF	TGTGCCAGCAGCCATGGGGGGGCGGCGAAGACCCAGTACTTC
15	TRBD2	TRBV20-1	.	TRBJ2-5	CSATPASGGVETQYF	TGCAGTGCTACTCCGGCTAGCGGGGGGGTAGAGACCCAGTACTTC